These 22 T cell receptor beta chains share one sample of origin, sequenced in a study of regulatory T cells in long-lasting Graves disease. Library construction for TCR beta used iRepertoire HTBI primers and Arm-PCR of CDR3 regions. One entry per CDR3 protein results from TCRdb running MiXCR on the multiplex PCR reads. The table has a few hundred thousand distinct CDR3 sequences, approximately 22% seen once. Time point reported: persistent/refractory GD, antithyroid drugs over 5 years with positive TRAb. Generation of the TCR library employed RNA extracted from PBMCs. The sequencing used peripheral blood mononuclear cells (PBMCs), collected when the disease was refractory, from a patient treated with antithyroid drugs. Receptor source: a female donor with Graves disease.

This clonotype has ten or more counts. CDR3 protein: CASSLVYEQYF. DNA of the CDR3: TGTGCCAGCAGCTTGGTGTACGAGCAGTACTTC. The chain recombines TRBV7-2 with TRBJ2-7, with D unresolved. This CDR3 region has 11 residues. The V and J ends lost 3 bases and 4 bases respectively, with 4 bases between them. Germline lookup yields CDR1 SGHTA and CDR2 FQGNSA.

This clonotype was counted only a few times. The gene calls are TRBV9 and TRBJ2-2; 10 bases agree with TRBD1. V lost 3 bases and J lost 8; bases outside the gene matches: 7. CDR3 length equals 15 residues. Per the germline V gene, CDR1 is SGDLS and CDR2 is YYNGEE. The chain's CDR3 is CASSAGQGPTGELFF. CDR3 sequence (DNA): TGTGCCAGCAGCGCGGGACAGGGGCCCACGGGGGAGCTGTTTTTT. Combining the CDR3 with reference TRBV9 and TRBJ2-2 gives the whole variable domain DSGVTQTPKHLITATGQRVTLRCSPRSGDLSVYWYQQSLDQGLQFLIQYYNGEERAKGNILERFSAQQFPDLHSELNLSSLELGDSALYFCASSAGQGPTGELFFGEGSRLTVL.

As to this clonotype: A much larger clone sits a single nucleotide away, making a read error possible. This chain connects TRBV7-9 to TRBJ2-5; D perhaps matches TRBD1 (6 bases). The CDR3 sequence is 15 residues long. The germline V gene encodes CDR1 SEHNR and CDR2 FQNEAQ (reference sequence). The CDR3 here is CASSLGDRTEEAQYF. Written as DNA, the CDR3 is TGTGCCAGCAGCTTAGGTGACAGGACGGAAGAGGCCCAGTACTTC.

This clonotype was counted at least ten times. This chain connects TRBV2 to TRBJ2-4, with a possible D match to TRBD2 (5 bases). This CDR3 is 14 amino acids long. CDR1 is SNHLY, CDR2 FYNNEI, per germline. Trimming left V 8 bases short and J 1 base short, with 12 bases between. CDR3 amino acids: CASLYGEAKNIQYF. The CDR3 bases are TGTGCCAGCCTTTATGGGGAGGCCAAAAACATTCAGTACTTC. Full variable domain (rest looked up from reference TRBV2 and TRBJ2-4): EPEVTQTPSHQVTQMGQEVILRCVPISNHLYFYWYRQILGQKVEFLVSFYNNEISEKSEIFDDQFSVERPDGSNFTLKIRSTKLEDSAMYFCASLYGEAKNIQYFGAGTRLSVL.

The chain has TRBV19 and TRBJ1-4; weak D call: TRBD1 (5 bases). The V gene's germline CDR1 is LNHDA and CDR2 SQIVND (reference sequence). The V gene lost 4 bases and the J gene lost 3 bases, with 9 bases spanning the gap. This CDR3 is built from 14 residues. The CDR3 region has the DNA TGTGCCAGTAGTACAGGGTCACCTAATGAAAAACTGTTTTTT. Protein: CASSTGSPNEKLFF.

This clonotype was picked up a small number of times. It may be a read error: a sequence one base away is much more abundant. The rearrangement uses TRBV12-3 or TRBV12-4 and TRBJ2-7; 7 nucleotides align to TRBD1. CDR3 length equals 12 residues. The ends lost 4 bases at V and 7 bases at J; junction bases unmatched: 4. This CDR3 reads CASSSTGDEQYF. CDR3 nucleotide sequence: TGTGCCAGCAGTTCAACAGGGGATGAGCAGTACTTC.

This clonotype has more than one count but fewer than ten. The chain couples TRBV7-6 to TRBJ2-2, with D uncertain. The CDR3 length is 17 residues. The ends were cut back, 2 bases at V and 6 bases at J, with 19 bases in the middle. CDR1 is SGHVS and CDR2 is FNYEAQ in the germline V gene. The CDR3 spells CASSLRPARTAAGELFF. The CDR3 nucleotides are TGTGCCAGCAGCTTAAGGCCTGCGAGGACGGCAGCCGGGGAGCTGTTTTTT. The variable domain in full, with the rest retrieved from reference TRBV7-6 and TRBJ2-2, is GAGVSQSPRYKVTKRGQDVALRCDPISGHVSLYWYRQALGQGPEFLTYFNYEAQQDKSGLPNDRFSAERPEGSISTLTIQRTEQRDSAMYRCASSLRPARTAAGELFFGEGSRLTVL.

At least ten counts were recorded for this clonotype. This chain joins TRBV2 and TRBJ2-2; D unclear. Germline CDR1 SNHLY, CDR2 FYNNEI. V gave up 6 bases and J gave up 0 bases, with 11 bases separating them. The CDR3 extends over 15 amino acids. For the CDR3, the DNA is TGTGCCAGCAGCCTCGGGTACACGAACACCGGGGAGCTGTTTTTT. This sequence encodes CASSLGYTNTGELFF.

This clonotype appeared many times. V usage is TRBV28 and J usage is TRBJ1-2; D ambiguous. V gave up 2 bases and J gave up 2 bases, with 12 bases separating them. The CDR3 has 15 residues. Germline values: CDR1 MDHEN, CDR2 SYDVKM. In nucleotides, the CDR3 is TGTGCCAGCAGTTTACACCATTCCAGGAACTATGGCTACACCTTC. Protein: CASSLHHSRNYGYTF.

This clonotype turned up a few times. V is TRBV30 and J is TRBJ2-5, with D perhaps assigned TRBD1 or TRBD2 (5 bases each). Trimming stripped 7 bases from V and 0 bases from J, with 9 bases between. Germline V gene sequence: CDR1 GTSNPN, CDR2 SVGIG (reference sequence). The CDR3 has 12 residues. Written as DNA, the CDR3 is TGTGCCTCCTCGGGGCACCAAGAGACCCAGTACTTC. This gives the protein CASSGHQETQYF.

This clonotype was counted ten times or more. The CDR3 is CASSGGGWEQETQYF. DNA of the CDR3: TGTGCCAGCAGCGGAGGGGGATGGGAGCAAGAGACCCAGTACTTC. The chain is built from TRBV7-9 and TRBJ2-5; D is possibly TRBD1 or TRBD2 (6 bases each). The CDR3 length is 15 residues. V was pared by 5 bases and J by 2 bases, with 15 bases between. In germline, CDR1 is SEHNR, CDR2 FQNEAQ (reference sequence).

The CDR3 loop is CASSEGSYSEAFF. CDR3 coding DNA: TGTGCCAGCAGTGAAGGGAGTTACTCTGAAGCTTTCTTT. The chain combines TRBV25-1 with TRBJ1-1; D gene ambiguous. The CDR3 consists of 13 residues. Per the germline V gene, CDR1 is MGHDK and CDR2 is SYGVNS. Trimming took 2 bases from V and 6 from J, leaving 10 bases between them.

This clonotype was recorded at least ten times. This chain's CDR3 is CASSQIYEQYF. The DNA of the CDR3 is TGTGCCAGCAGTCAAATCTACGAGCAGTACTTC. V gene TRBV28 combines with J gene TRBJ2-7; no definite D call. V lost 5 bases, J lost 3 bases, and 5 bases lay in between. CDR1 and CDR2 (germline): MDHEN, SYDVKM. This CDR3 has 11 residues.

J is TRBJ2-5 and V is TRBV5-1; 9 bases align to TRBD2. V gave up 1 base and J gave up 4 bases; unmatched junction bases: 8. The CDR3 sequence is 16 residues long. Germline V gene sequence: CDR1 SGHRS, CDR2 YFSETQ. The CDR3 loop is CASSLSAGGPRETQYF. CDR3 nucleotides: TGCGCCAGCAGCTTGTCGGCGGGAGGGCCGCGAGAGACCCAGTACTTC.

The chain is built from TRBV6-1 and TRBJ2-7; D gene unclear. The germline V and J ends were trimmed by 5 bases and 0 bases, with 8 bases remaining between them. Looked up from germline, CDR1 is MNHNS and CDR2 is SASEGT. CDR3 length: 13 amino acids. The CDR3 protein is CASSKPHSYEQYF. The CDR3 bases are TGTGCCAGCAGTAAGCCACACTCCTACGAGCAGTACTTC.

This clonotype has at least ten counts. V and J are TRBV2 and TRBJ2-3, with TRBD1 matching over 10 bases. CDR1 is SNHLY and CDR2 is FYNNEI in the germline V gene. This CDR3 is 15 amino acids long. V trimming: 2 bases; J trimming: 5 bases; junction bases outside the gene matches: 4. CDR3 nucleotide sequence: TGTGCCAGCAGTGAAATTGACAGGGGGCGAGATACGCAGTATTTT. Translated, it gives CASSEIDRGRDTQYF.

The chain recombines TRBV4-1 with TRBJ2-7, with D possibly being TRBD1 (5 bases). The germline CDR1 and CDR2 sequences are MGHRA and YSYEKL. Trimming left V 0 bases short and J 7 bases short, with 13 bases between. The length of the CDR3 is 14 residues. The CDR3 region has the DNA TGCGCCAGCAGCCAAGATTCCAGGGTAGGGGAGCAGTACTTC. Translating it yields CASSQDSRVGEQYF.

The rearrangement links TRBV5-1 to TRBJ2-7; D gene unclear. In germline, CDR1 is SGHRS, CDR2 YFSETQ. CDR3 length: 14 amino acids. V dropped 4 bases and J dropped 5 bases, with 16 bases sitting between them. CDR3 in DNA: TGCGCCAGCAGCGTCCGGGTCCAAGCCCACGAGCAGTACTTC. Protein product: CASSVRVQAHEQYF.

This clonotype appeared many times. The chain uses TRBV28 and TRBJ2-2; weak D call: TRBD1 (6 bases). The CDR3 totals 14 residues. CDR1 MDHEN and CDR2 SYDVKM come from the germline V gene. V lost 5 bases and J lost 4, with 11 bases in between. CDR3 protein: CASSPGVGTGELFF. For the CDR3, the DNA is TGTGCCAGCAGTCCAGGGGTGGGCACCGGGGAGCTGTTTTTT.

V gene TRBV27 combines with J gene TRBJ2-6; D might be TRBD1 (6 bases). The length of the CDR3 is 17 residues. V lost 6 bases, J lost 2 bases, and 17 bases lay in between. Per the germline V gene, CDR1 is MNHEY and CDR2 is SMNVEV (reference sequence). The DNA for the CDR3 is TGTGCCAGCAGACCACGACAGGACCGGGCTGGGGCCAACGTCCTGACTTTC. Translating gives CASRPRQDRAGANVLTF.

The J gene is TRBJ2-7, the V gene TRBV28; a weak D match, TRBD2 (6 bases). There are 15 residues in the CDR3. V shed 3 bases and J shed 6 bases, with 18 bases lying between them. Germline CDR1 and CDR2: MDHEN and SYDVKM. The CDR3 DNA sequence: TGTGCCAGCAGTTTTGGGGCGGGGCTCGGGGTCGAGCAGTACTTC. Translating it yields CASSFGAGLGVEQYF.

This clonotype was observed at least ten times. The chain combines TRBV15 with TRBJ2-5, with 7 bases identical to TRBD2. The germline gives CDR1 LNHNV, CDR2 YYDKDF (reference sequence). The CDR3 length is 18 residues. The J segment lost 5 bases and the V segment lost 1 base, leaving 16 bases of the junction unmatched. CDR3 residues: CATSRGSVGGRGVETQYF. The CDR3, as DNA: TGTGCCACCAGCAGAGGAAGCGTGGGCGGGAGAGGTGTTGAGACCCAGTACTTC.